The text below deals with one T cell receptor (beta chain). Its matching antigen is unknown. The data originate from a study of cytomegalovirus exposure and HLA in healthy donors. Notes on the study in general: In a later analysis, a genetic analysis reported fewer productive-TCR N-insertions in an Asian-associated ancestry cluster than the cohort average. Associated with HLA alleles at 0.05 false discovery rate in a later analysis were about 17,000 TCR beta sequences.

Primers for the PCR totalled 60 Vbeta and 13 Jbeta. This table comes from immunoSEQ multiplex PCR, and its TCRdb copy is limited to in-frame clones, with some not included. This table has 80,000 to 95,000 clones, about 63% appearing once. CDR1 is GTSNPN and CDR2 is SVGIG in the germline V gene (reference sequence). This CDR3 is 13 amino acids long. Germline trimming cut 6 bases from V and 3 bases from J; bases unmatched to any gene: 8. The TCR comes from a woman in her twenties or thirties in good health and CMV-seronegative. Sample: PBMCs. The rearrangement links TRBV30 to TRBJ2-7, with 7 bases matching TRBD2. The CDR3 coding sequence is TGTGCCTGCGCGCGGGGGATAGGCTACGAGCAGTACTTC. Amino acid sequence: CACARGIGYEQYF. Filled out from reference TRBV30 and TRBJ2-7, the complete variable domain reads SQTIHQWPATLVQPVGSPLSLECTVEGTSNPNLYWYRQAAGRGLQLLFYSVGIGQISSEVPQNLSASRPQDRQFILSSKKLLLSDSGFYLCACARGIGYEQYFGPGTRLTVT.